This section outlines one T cell receptor beta chain sequence together with its context. These data belong to a study of blood T cell repertoires in COVID-19. In the original workflow: Amplification from reference gene primers served as the basis for estimated nucleated cell counts. Here immunoSEQ multiplex PCR was the method, and the copy in TCRdb shows in-frame clones only, minus some. Clone size and V and J calls were adopted from that table, with D and trimming inferred from the DNA. The table has 60,000 to 75,000 clones, 85% to 90% seen once. The V and J ends lost 1 base and 5 bases, in that order; junction bases with no gene match: 6. The germline CDR1 and CDR2 sequences are SGDLS and YYNGEE. CDR3 length equals 15 residues.

The V gene is TRBV9, the J gene TRBJ2-1; TRBD2 agrees at 7 bases. This clonotype originated in a woman at least 80 years old with active or convalescent COVID-19. Source material: peripheral blood. CDR3 residues: CASSVRSGRDNEQFF. CDR3 in DNA: TGTGCCAGCAGCGTACGGTCAGGGAGGGACAATGAGCAGTTCTTC.